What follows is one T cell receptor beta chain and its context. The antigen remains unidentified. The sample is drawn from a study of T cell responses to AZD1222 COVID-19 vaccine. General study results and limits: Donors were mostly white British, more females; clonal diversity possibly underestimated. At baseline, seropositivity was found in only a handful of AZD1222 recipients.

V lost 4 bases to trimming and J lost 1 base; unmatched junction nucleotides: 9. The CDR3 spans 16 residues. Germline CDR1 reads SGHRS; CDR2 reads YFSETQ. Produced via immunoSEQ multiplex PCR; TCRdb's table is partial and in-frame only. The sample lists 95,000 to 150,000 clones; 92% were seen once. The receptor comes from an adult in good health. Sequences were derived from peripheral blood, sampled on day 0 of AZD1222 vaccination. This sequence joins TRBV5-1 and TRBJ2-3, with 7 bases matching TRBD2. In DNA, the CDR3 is TGCGCCAGCAGCCCCTCAGGTGGGGGGGGCACAGATACGCAGTATTTT. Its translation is CASSPSGGGGTDTQYF.